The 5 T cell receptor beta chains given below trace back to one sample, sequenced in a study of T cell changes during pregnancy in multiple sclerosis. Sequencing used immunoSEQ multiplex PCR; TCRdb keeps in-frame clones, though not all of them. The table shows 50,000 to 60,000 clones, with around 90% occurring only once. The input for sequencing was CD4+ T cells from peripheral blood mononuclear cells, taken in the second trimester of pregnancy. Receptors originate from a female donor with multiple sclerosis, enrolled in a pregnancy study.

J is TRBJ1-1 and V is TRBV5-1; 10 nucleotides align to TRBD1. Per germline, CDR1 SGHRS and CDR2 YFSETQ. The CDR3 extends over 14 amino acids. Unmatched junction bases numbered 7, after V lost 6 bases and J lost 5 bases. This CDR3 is CASTWGQGRTEAFF. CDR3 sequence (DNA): TGCGCCAGCACTTGGGGACAGGGGCGGACTGAAGCTTTCTTT.

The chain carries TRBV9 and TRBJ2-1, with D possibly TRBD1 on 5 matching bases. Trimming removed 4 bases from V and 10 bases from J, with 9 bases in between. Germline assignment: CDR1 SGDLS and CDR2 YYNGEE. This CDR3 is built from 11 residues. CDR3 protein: CASSSDTEQFF. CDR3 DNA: TGTGCCAGCAGCTCGGACACCGAGCAGTTCTTC.

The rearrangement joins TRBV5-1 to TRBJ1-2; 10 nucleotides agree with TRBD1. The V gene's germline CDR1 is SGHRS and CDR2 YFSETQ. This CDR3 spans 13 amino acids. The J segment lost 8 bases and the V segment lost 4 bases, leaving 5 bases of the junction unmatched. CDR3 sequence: CASSGGQGVGYTF. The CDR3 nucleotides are TGCGCCAGCAGCGGTGGACAGGGGGTGGGCTACACCTTC.

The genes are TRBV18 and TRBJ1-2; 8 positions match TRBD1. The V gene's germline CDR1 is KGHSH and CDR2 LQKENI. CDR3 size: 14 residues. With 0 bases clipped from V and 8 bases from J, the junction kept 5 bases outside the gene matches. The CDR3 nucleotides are TGTGCCAGCTCACCACCGATGACAGGGGAAGGCTACACCTTC. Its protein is CASSPPMTGEGYTF.

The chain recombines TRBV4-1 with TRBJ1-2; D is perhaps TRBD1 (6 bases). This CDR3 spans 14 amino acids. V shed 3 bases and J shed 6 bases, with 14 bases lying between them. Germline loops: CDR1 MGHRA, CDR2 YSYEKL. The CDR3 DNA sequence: TGCGCCAGCAGCCAGGATGACAGGATCCATGGCTACACCTTC. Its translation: CASSQDDRIHGYTF.